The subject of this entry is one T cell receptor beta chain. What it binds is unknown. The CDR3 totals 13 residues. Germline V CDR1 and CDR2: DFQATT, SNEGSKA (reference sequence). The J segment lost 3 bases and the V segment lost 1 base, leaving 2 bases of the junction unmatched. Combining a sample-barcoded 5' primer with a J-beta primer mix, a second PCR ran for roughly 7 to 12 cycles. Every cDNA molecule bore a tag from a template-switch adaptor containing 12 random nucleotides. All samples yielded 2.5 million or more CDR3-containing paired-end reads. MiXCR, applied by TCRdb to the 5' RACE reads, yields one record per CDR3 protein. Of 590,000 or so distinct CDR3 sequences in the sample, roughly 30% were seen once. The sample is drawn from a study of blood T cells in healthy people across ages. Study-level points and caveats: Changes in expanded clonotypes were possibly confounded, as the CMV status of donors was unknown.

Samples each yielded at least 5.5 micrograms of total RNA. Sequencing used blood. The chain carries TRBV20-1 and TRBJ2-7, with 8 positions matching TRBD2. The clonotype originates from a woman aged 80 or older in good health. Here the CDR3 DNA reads TGCAGTGCTAGAGGGGGACTAGACTACGAGCAGTACTTC. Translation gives CSARGGLDYEQYF.